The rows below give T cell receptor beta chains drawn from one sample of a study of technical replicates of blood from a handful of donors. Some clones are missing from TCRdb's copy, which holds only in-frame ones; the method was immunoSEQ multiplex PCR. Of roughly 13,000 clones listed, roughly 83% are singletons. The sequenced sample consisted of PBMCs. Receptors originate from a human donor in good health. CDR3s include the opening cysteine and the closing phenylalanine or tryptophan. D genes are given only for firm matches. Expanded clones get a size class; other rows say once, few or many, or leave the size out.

CDR3aa: CASSIWGRSGKLDYEQYF; CDR3nt: TGTGCCAGCAGCATATGGGGCCGGTCAGGGAAACTGGATTACGAGCAGTACTTC; j_gene: TRBJ2-7; v_gene: TRBV11-2; d_gene: .; len: 18; abundance: once
CDR3aa: CASGGQGASGANVLTF; CDR3nt: TGTGCCAGCGGCGGACAGGGGGCCTCTGGGGCCAACGTCCTGACTTTC; j_gene: TRBJ2-6; v_gene: TRBV9; d_gene: TRBD1; len: 16; abundance: once
CDR3aa: CASSLLGTGVDEQYF; CDR3nt: TGTGCCAGCAGCCTCCTGGGGACAGGGGTGGACGAGCAGTACTTC; j_gene: TRBJ2-7; v_gene: TRBV28; d_gene: TRBD1; len: 15; abundance: .
CDR3aa: CASSATLEQYF; CDR3nt: TGTGCCAGTAGTGCGACTCTGGAGCAGTACTTC; j_gene: TRBJ2-7; v_gene: TRBV19; d_gene: .; len: 11; abundance: .
CDR3aa: CASSPAGLAGHQETQYF; CDR3nt: TGCGCCAGCAGCCCCGCCGGACTAGCGGGCCACCAAGAGACCCAGTACTTC; j_gene: TRBJ2-5; v_gene: TRBV5-1; d_gene: TRBD2; len: 17; abundance: .
CDR3aa: CASTPGTSGIDVNEQFF; CDR3nt: TGTGCCAGCACCCCCGGGACTAGCGGGATTGATGTCAATGAGCAGTTCTTC; j_gene: TRBJ2-1; v_gene: TRBV7-9; d_gene: TRBD2; len: 17; abundance: .
CDR3aa: CASSGQGLSGNTIYF; CDR3nt: TGTGCCAGCAGTGGACAGGGTCTCTCTGGAAACACCATATATTTT; j_gene: TRBJ1-3; v_gene: TRBV2; d_gene: TRBD1; len: 15; abundance: .
CDR3aa: CASSGLGTSGTYEQYF; CDR3nt: TGTGCCAGCAGTGGCCTCGGGACTAGCGGGACCTACGAGCAGTACTTC; j_gene: TRBJ2-7; v_gene: TRBV6-1; d_gene: TRBD2; len: 16; abundance: .
CDR3aa: CASSAPDQETQYF; CDR3nt: TGTGCCAGCAGCGCCCCAGACCAAGAGACCCAGTACTTC; j_gene: TRBJ2-5; v_gene: TRBV7-3; d_gene: .; len: 13; abundance: .
CDR3aa: CASSLVEGWASYEQYF; CDR3nt: TGTGCCAGCAGCTTAGTGGAAGGTTGGGCCTCCTACGAGCAGTACTTC; j_gene: TRBJ2-7; v_gene: TRBV7-9; d_gene: .; len: 16; abundance: .
CDR3aa: CASSLVPSRGSSYNEQFF; CDR3nt: TGCGCCAGCAGCTTGGTCCCCTCTAGGGGTAGCTCCTACAATGAGCAGTTCTTC; j_gene: TRBJ2-1; v_gene: TRBV5-1; d_gene: .; len: 18; abundance: .
CDR3aa: CASRVVGIDEQFF; CDR3nt: TGTGCCAGCAGGGTGGTGGGCATCGATGAGCAGTTCTTC; j_gene: TRBJ2-1; v_gene: TRBV2; d_gene: .; len: 13; abundance: .
CDR3aa: CASSLPGSETQYF; CDR3nt: TGTGCCAGCAGCTTACCGGGTTCAGAGACCCAGTACTTC; j_gene: TRBJ2-5; v_gene: TRBV11-3; d_gene: .; len: 13; abundance: once
CDR3aa: CASSWGGTDGYNEQFF; CDR3nt: TGTGCCAGCAGTTGGGGGGGGACTGACGGCTACAATGAGCAGTTCTTC; j_gene: TRBJ2-1; v_gene: TRBV6-5; d_gene: TRBD2; len: 16; abundance: .
CDR3aa: CASSLDGQGVNEQFF; CDR3nt: TGCGCCAGCAGCTTGGACGGACAGGGGGTGAATGAGCAGTTCTTC; j_gene: TRBJ2-1; v_gene: TRBV5-1; d_gene: TRBD1; len: 15; abundance: once
CDR3aa: CASSLGQGSGGYTF; CDR3nt: TGCGCCAGCAGCCTGGGACAGGGCTCGGGTGGCTACACCTTC; j_gene: TRBJ1-2; v_gene: TRBV5-1; d_gene: TRBD1; len: 14; abundance: once
CDR3aa: CASSPGTAQETQYF; CDR3nt: TGTGCCAGCAGCCCGGGGACAGCCCAAGAGACCCAGTACTTC; j_gene: TRBJ2-5; v_gene: TRBV11-2; d_gene: TRBD1; len: 14; abundance: .
CDR3aa: CASSLSRDYSYEQYF; CDR3nt: TGCGCCAGCAGCTTAAGCCGGGACTACTCCTACGAGCAGTACTTC; j_gene: TRBJ2-7; v_gene: TRBV5-1; d_gene: TRBD2; len: 15; abundance: .
CDR3aa: CASSEQGADIQYF; CDR3nt: TGCGCCAGCAGTGAACAGGGCGCGGACATTCAGTACTTC; j_gene: TRBJ2-4; v_gene: TRBV10-2; d_gene: .; len: 13; abundance: .
CDR3aa: CASSKAPAGGADGNTIYF; CDR3nt: TGTGCCAGCAGCAAAGCCCCCGCGGGAGGGGCAGATGGAAACACCATATATTTT; j_gene: TRBJ1-3; v_gene: TRBV21-1; d_gene: .; len: 18; abundance: .
CDR3aa: CASSLERTSGYNEQFF; CDR3nt: TGCGCCAGCAGCTTGGAGCGGACTAGCGGCTACAATGAGCAGTTCTTC; j_gene: TRBJ2-1; v_gene: TRBV5-1; d_gene: TRBD2; len: 16; abundance: .
CDR3aa: CASGLVRGLALGWRLNNEQFF; CDR3nt: TGTGCTAGTGGTTTGGTACGTGGACTAGCCCTGGGTTGGAGGTTGAACAATGAGCAGTTCTTC; j_gene: TRBJ2-1; v_gene: TRBV12-5; d_gene: TRBD2; len: 21; abundance: few
CDR3aa: CASSLGQGRHEQYF; CDR3nt: TGTGCCAGCAGTTTAGGCCAGGGTAGGCACGAGCAGTACTTC; j_gene: TRBJ2-7; v_gene: TRBV27; d_gene: .; len: 14; abundance: .
CDR3aa: CATQGQLYEQYF; CDR3nt: TGTGCCACTCAGGGACAACTCTACGAGCAGTACTTC; j_gene: TRBJ2-7; v_gene: TRBV19; d_gene: .; len: 12; abundance: .
CDR3aa: CASSDLAGVGFNEQFF; CDR3nt: TGTGCCAGCAGTGACTTAGCGGGAGTGGGGTTCAATGAGCAGTTCTTC; j_gene: TRBJ2-1; v_gene: TRBV6-4; d_gene: TRBD2; len: 16; abundance: .
CDR3aa: CASSYGGSYEQFF; CDR3nt: TGTGCCAGCAGTTACGGCGGGAGCTATGAGCAGTTCTTC; j_gene: TRBJ2-1; v_gene: TRBV6-6; d_gene: TRBD2; len: 13; abundance: .
CDR3aa: CASSLADRVETQYF; CDR3nt: TGCGCCAGCAGCTTGGCCGACAGGGTGGAGACCCAGTACTTC; j_gene: TRBJ2-5; v_gene: TRBV5-1; d_gene: TRBD1; len: 14; abundance: .
CDR3aa: CASSVDAVAARGGNTIYF; CDR3nt: TGTGCCAGCAGCGTAGACGCCGTGGCGGCCAGGGGAGGAAACACCATATATTTT; j_gene: TRBJ1-3; v_gene: TRBV9; d_gene: .; len: 18; abundance: .
CDR3aa: CASMRAGTVGAFF; CDR3nt: TGTGCCAGTATGCGGGCGGGGACTGTCGGAGCTTTCTTT; j_gene: TRBJ1-1; v_gene: TRBV19; d_gene: .; len: 13; abundance: .
CDR3aa: CASSVGQAYEQYF; CDR3nt: TGTGCCAGCAGCGTAGGACAGGCCTACGAGCAGTACTTC; j_gene: TRBJ2-7; v_gene: TRBV7-3; d_gene: TRBD1; len: 13; abundance: .
CDR3aa: CASSLGLSTKPGDSEKLFF; CDR3nt: TGTGCCAGCAGCTTAGGGCTGAGCACGAAACCTGGGGACAGTGAAAAACTGTTTTTT; j_gene: TRBJ1-4; v_gene: TRBV7-9; d_gene: TRBD1; len: 19; abundance: .
CDR3aa: CASSPVVNNQPQHF; CDR3nt: TGCGCCAGCAGCCCGGTGGTGAATAATCAGCCCCAGCATTTT; j_gene: TRBJ1-5; v_gene: TRBV10-2; d_gene: .; len: 14; abundance: .
CDR3aa: CAWSVFRRDRSAKGGTGELFF; CDR3nt: TGTGCCTGGAGTGTATTCCGACGGGACAGGAGTGCGAAAGGGGGCACCGGGGAGCTGTTTTTT; j_gene: TRBJ2-2; v_gene: TRBV30; d_gene: TRBD1; len: 21; abundance: few
CDR3aa: CASSFKGVGEKLFF; CDR3nt: TGTGCCAGCAGCTTTAAGGGGGTAGGGGAAAAACTGTTTTTT; j_gene: TRBJ1-4; v_gene: TRBV7-9; d_gene: .; len: 14; abundance: .
CDR3aa: CASRELSQETQYF; CDR3nt: TGTGCCAGCAGGGAGCTCAGCCAAGAGACCCAGTACTTC; j_gene: TRBJ2-5; v_gene: TRBV6-5; d_gene: .; len: 13; abundance: .
CDR3aa: CASSIGPSGRFHNEQFF; CDR3nt: TGTGCCAGTAGTATTGGGCCTAGCGGGAGGTTCCACAATGAGCAGTTCTTC; j_gene: TRBJ2-1; v_gene: TRBV19; d_gene: TRBD2; len: 17; abundance: .
CDR3aa: CASSLVRLAGESDTQYF; CDR3nt: TGCGCCAGCAGCTTGGTCAGACTAGCGGGAGAGTCAGATACGCAGTATTTT; j_gene: TRBJ2-3; v_gene: TRBV5-1; d_gene: TRBD2; len: 17; abundance: .
CDR3aa: CASSSRTGTEAFF; CDR3nt: TGTGCCAGCAGCTCCCGGACAGGCACTGAAGCTTTCTTT; j_gene: TRBJ1-1; v_gene: TRBV7-8; d_gene: TRBD1; len: 13; abundance: .
CDR3aa: CASSLGIGGFGNQPQHF; CDR3nt: TGTGCCAGCAGCTTAGGAATAGGGGGCTTCGGCAATCAGCCCCAGCATTTT; j_gene: TRBJ1-5; v_gene: TRBV7-8; d_gene: TRBD1; len: 17; abundance: .
CDR3aa: CASSSTNQETQYF; CDR3nt: TGTGCCAGCAGCAGCACCAACCAAGAGACCCAGTACTTC; j_gene: TRBJ2-5; v_gene: TRBV7-9; d_gene: .; len: 13; abundance: .
CDR3aa: CASSLSETQYF; CDR3nt: TGTGCCAGCAGTTTATCGGAGACCCAGTACTTC; j_gene: TRBJ2-5; v_gene: TRBV28; d_gene: .; len: 11; abundance: .
CDR3aa: CASTNTSYEQYF; CDR3nt: TGTGCCAGCACCAACACATCCTACGAGCAGTACTTC; j_gene: TRBJ2-7; v_gene: TRBV6-5; d_gene: .; len: 12; abundance: .
CDR3aa: CASSFVTSGRVTDTQYF; CDR3nt: TGCGCCAGCAGCTTTGTGACTAGCGGGAGGGTCACAGATACGCAGTATTTT; j_gene: TRBJ2-3; v_gene: TRBV5-1; d_gene: TRBD2; len: 17; abundance: .
CDR3aa: CASSMDLDWKNIQYF; CDR3nt: TGTGCCAGTAGTATGGATCTGGACTGGAAAAACATTCAGTACTTC; j_gene: TRBJ2-4; v_gene: TRBV19; d_gene: .; len: 15; abundance: few
CDR3aa: CASSPPTGGGYEQYF; CDR3nt: TGTGCCAGCTCACCTCCGACAGGGGGCGGGTACGAGCAGTACTTC; j_gene: TRBJ2-7; v_gene: TRBV18; d_gene: TRBD1; len: 15; abundance: few
CDR3aa: CASSPGGLSSETQYF; CDR3nt: TGTGCCAGCAGTCCCGGGGGGCTTTCGAGCGAGACCCAGTACTTC; j_gene: TRBJ2-5; v_gene: TRBV27; d_gene: .; len: 15; abundance: .
CDR3aa: CASSVTLASSGTDTQYF; CDR3nt: TGTGCCAGCAGCGTAACACTAGCCAGTTCGGGCACAGATACGCAGTATTTT; j_gene: TRBJ2-3; v_gene: TRBV11-3; d_gene: .; len: 17; abundance: .
CDR3aa: CASSDSGTGRSGFYEQYF; CDR3nt: TGCGCCAGCAGCGACTCCGGGACAGGACGTTCAGGTTTCTACGAGCAGTACTTC; j_gene: TRBJ2-7; v_gene: TRBV10-1; d_gene: TRBD1; len: 18; abundance: .
CDR3aa: CASSPVTYNEQFF; CDR3nt: TGCGCCAGCAGCCCCGTAACCTACAATGAGCAGTTCTTC; j_gene: TRBJ2-1; v_gene: TRBV5-1; d_gene: .; len: 13; abundance: .
CDR3aa: CASTPGQGSTDTQYF; CDR3nt: TGTGCCAGTACCCCTGGACAGGGGAGCACAGATACGCAGTATTTT; j_gene: TRBJ2-3; v_gene: TRBV19; d_gene: TRBD1; len: 15; abundance: .
CDR3aa: CASSRAGGYNEQFF; CDR3nt: TGTGCCAGTAGTCGAGCGGGAGGGTACAATGAGCAGTTCTTC; j_gene: TRBJ2-1; v_gene: TRBV19; d_gene: TRBD2; len: 14; abundance: .
CDR3aa: CASSLLPPGSIFTGELFF; CDR3nt: TGTGCCAGCAGCTTACTCCCCCCTGGCTCGATCTTCACCGGGGAGCTGTTTTTT; j_gene: TRBJ2-2; v_gene: TRBV7-2; d_gene: .; len: 18; abundance: .
CDR3aa: CASEARGETQYF; CDR3nt: TGTGCCAGCGAAGCCCGAGGGGAGACCCAGTACTTC; j_gene: TRBJ2-5; v_gene: TRBV11-2; d_gene: .; len: 12; abundance: .
CDR3aa: CASSLHLGGNEQFF; CDR3nt: TGTGCCAGCAGCCTACACCTTGGAGGGAATGAGCAGTTCTTC; j_gene: TRBJ2-1; v_gene: TRBV14; d_gene: .; len: 14; abundance: .
CDR3aa: CASSYDNYEQYF; CDR3nt: TGTGCCAGCAGTTACGACAACTACGAGCAGTACTTC; j_gene: TRBJ2-7; v_gene: TRBV6-5; d_gene: .; len: 12; abundance: .